This T cell receptor (beta chain) was identified during a study of blood T cell repertoires in COVID-19. As for the study in general: The samples span acute and convalescent COVID-19 from the United States, Italy and Spain. PBMCs, B-cell-depleted T cells, or T cells provided the cDNA or gDNA that made up the material.

Source study methods: Estimation of nucleated cell counts relied on the amplification of reference gene primers. Data came from immunoSEQ multiplex PCR; TCRdb stores just in-frame clones and leaves some out. Clonal size and the V and J genes are those of that table, whereas D and trimming came from the DNA. The repertoire holds some 70,000 clones, with 89% as singletons. Trimming stripped 5 bases from V and 0 bases from J, with 26 bases between. CDR1 is PRHDT, CDR2 FYEKMQ, per germline (reference sequence). The CDR3 is made up of 20 amino acids. J is TRBJ2-4 and V is TRBV13; a possible D gene is TRBD2 (6 bases). This clonotype was obtained from a man aged 45-65 years with active COVID-19. Sequencing input: peripheral blood. The DNA for the CDR3 is TGTGCCAGCAGCCCCCGGGGGTTCGCGGGTCAGAATCTAGCCAAAAACATTCAGTACTTC. As protein: CASSPRGFAGQNLAKNIQYF.